The 19 T cell receptor beta chains below all came from one sample that was sequenced in a study of cytomegalovirus exposure and HLA in healthy donors. The PCR used 60 Vbeta and 13 Jbeta primers. Libraries were prepared by immunoSEQ multiplex PCR; TCRdb keeps only in-frame clonotypes and omits some of them. The sample includes 130,000 to 150,000 clones, around 79% of them seen just once. Sequencing was performed on PBMCs. The origin of the receptors is a man aged 35 to 55 in good health and CMV-seropositive.

The V gene is TRBV6-1, the J gene TRBJ2-7, with 7 bases fitting TRBD2. The germline CDR1 and CDR2 sequences are MNHNS and SASEGT. Losses at the gene ends were 4 bases for V and 1 base for J; bases not matched to a gene: 4. This CDR3 has 14 amino acids. This CDR3 is CASSATSESYEQYF. CDR3 DNA sequence: TGTGCCAGCAGTGCCACTAGCGAATCCTACGAGCAGTACTTC.

The gene calls are TRBV6-1 and TRBJ1-4; D may be TRBD1 (6 bases). CDR3 size: 14 residues. V lost 2 bases and J lost 5, with 9 bases in between. CDR1 is MNHNS, CDR2 SASEGT, per germline. The CDR3 spells CASSENRANEKLFF. In DNA form, the CDR3 reads TGTGCCAGCAGTGAAAACAGGGCAAATGAAAAACTGTTTTTT.

This chain uses TRBV6-1 with TRBJ1-4; 8 positions match TRBD1. V shed 6 bases, J shed 3 bases, and the junction held 3 bases outside the gene matches. Per germline, CDR1 MNHNS and CDR2 SASEGT. This CDR3 contains 14 residues. CDR3 amino acids: CASRRTGPNEKLFF. As DNA, the CDR3 is TGTGCCAGCAGAAGGACAGGGCCTAATGAAAAACTGTTTTTT.

This chain connects TRBV25-1 to TRBJ1-2, with 10 bases that match TRBD1. With 0 bases clipped from V and 4 bases from J, the junction kept 8 bases outside the gene matches. Per the germline V gene, CDR1 is MGHDK and CDR2 is SYGVNS. CDR3 size: 17 residues. The CDR3 DNA reads TGTGCCAGCAGTGAATACCCGACAGGGGGCCCTGGCTATGGCTACACCTTC. Translation gives CASSEYPTGGPGYGYTF.

The V gene is TRBV10-1, the J gene TRBJ2-7; TRBD2 aligns across 12 bases. CDR1 is WNHNN, CDR2 SYGVQD, per germline (reference sequence). V lost 4 bases to trimming and J lost 7 bases; unmatched junction nucleotides: 5. The CDR3 consists of 14 residues. The CDR3 here is CASSGTSGVLEQYF. Written as DNA, the CDR3 is TGCGCCAGCAGTGGGACTAGCGGGGTCTTGGAGCAGTACTTC.

This chain joins TRBV28 and TRBJ2-5; TRBD1 aligns across 8 bases. Trimming cost V 3 bases and J 6 bases; bases outside gene matches: 9. The CDR3 is made up of 15 amino acids. Germline V lookup: CDR1 MDHEN, CDR2 SYDVKM. CDR3 protein: CASSLGQGAGKTQYF. The DNA for the CDR3 is TGTGCCAGCAGTTTGGGGCAGGGGGCTGGGAAGACCCAGTACTTC.

V and J are TRBV18 and TRBJ1-5; 7 bases are a match to TRBD1. CDR3 size: 15 residues. CDR1 is KGHSH, CDR2 LQKENI, per germline. V was pared by 1 base and J by 5 bases, with 5 bases of the junction left unmatched. CDR3 sequence: CASSPQGAGHQPQHF. In nucleotides, the CDR3 is TGTGCCAGCTCACCACAGGGGGCTGGGCATCAGCCCCAGCATTTT. The full variable domain, with the rest looked up from reference TRBV18 and TRBJ1-5, is NAGVMQNPRHLVRRRGQEARLRCSPMKGHSHVYWYRQLPEEGLKFMVYLQKENIIDESGMPKERFSAEFPKEGPSILRIQQVVRGDSAAYFCASSPQGAGHQPQHFGDGTRLSIL.

The rearrangement links TRBV9 to TRBJ2-1; 7 bases fit TRBD2. Germline CDR1 is SGDLS and CDR2 is YYNGEE. This CDR3 region has 15 residues. Losses at the gene ends were 0 bases for V and 4 bases for J; bases not matched to a gene: 4. The CDR3 spells CASSVVASGYNEQFF. As DNA, the CDR3 is TGTGCCAGCAGCGTAGTGGCTAGCGGATACAATGAGCAGTTCTTC.

The V call is TRBV7-9, the J call TRBJ1-1, with TRBD1 matching over 12 bases. This CDR3 is built from 13 residues. The germline V gene encodes CDR1 SEHNR and CDR2 FQNEAQ (reference sequence). J gave up 10 bases and V 5 bases, and 5 bases lay outside the gene matches. The CDR3: CASSPGTGGRAFF. The CDR3 DNA sequence: TGTGCCAGCAGCCCTGGGACAGGGGGCCGAGCTTTCTTT. Together with reference TRBV7-9 and TRBJ1-1, the CDR3 gives the full variable domain: DTGVSQNPRHKITKRGQNVTFRCDPISEHNRLYWYRQTLGQGPEFLTYFQNEAQLEKSRLLSDRFSAERPKGSFSTLEIQRTEQGDSAMYLCASSPGTGGRAFFGQGTRLTVV.

A single count supports this clone. This chain uses TRBV7-9 with TRBJ2-5, with TRBD2 as a possible D gene (5 bases). The V end lost 5 bases, the J end lost 6 bases, and 16 bases lay between the germline ends. Germline lookup yields CDR1 SEHNR and CDR2 FQNEAQ (reference sequence). The CDR3 totals 14 residues. CDR3 in DNA: TGTGCCAGCAGCGCCCCTAGCTCCTCACAGACCCAGTACTTC. Protein sequence: CASSAPSSSQTQYF.

This clone came up a few times. The chain combines TRBV5-1 with TRBJ2-5; D is perhaps TRBD1 (6 bases). Germline lookup yields CDR1 SGHRS and CDR2 YFSETQ. CDR3 length equals 19 residues. Trimming shortened V by 0 bases and J by 1 base, and 22 bases separated the two germline ends. The CDR3 protein is CASSLATQGTGTRQETQYF. The CDR3 bases are TGCGCCAGCAGCTTGGCCACACAAGGAACAGGGACCCGCCAAGAGACCCAGTACTTC.

The chain has TRBV6-5 and TRBJ2-5; 8 positions match TRBD2. The J call is uncertain, as TRBJ2-7 better fits the DNA end. The CDR3 covers 15 residues. Germline V lookup: CDR1 MNHEY, CDR2 SVGAGI. Written as DNA, the CDR3 is TGTGCCAGCAGTCTAACTAGCGGTAGCTCCTACGAGCAGTACTTC. Translated, it gives CASSLTSGSSYEQYF.

This chain's CDR3 is CATLRGTPTEAFF. CDR3 nucleotides: TGTGCCACCCTGAGGGGGACCCCCACTGAAGCTTTCTTT. The chain combines TRBV28 with TRBJ1-1; D is possibly TRBD1 (6 bases). Germline V lookup: CDR1 MDHEN, CDR2 SYDVKM. The CDR3 has 13 amino acids. Trimming removed 10 bases from V and 4 bases from J, with 16 bases in between.

The J gene is TRBJ2-3, the V gene TRBV7-7, with D possibly TRBD2 on 5 matching bases. The CDR3 totals 14 residues. Germline V lookup: CDR1 SSHAT, CDR2 FNYEAQ (reference sequence). Trimming took off 7 bases at V and 0 bases at J, with 11 bases between the two ends. The CDR3 protein is CASKAGLSTDTQYF. The CDR3 bases are TGTGCCAGCAAGGCGGGTCTTAGCACAGATACGCAGTATTTT.

This sequence joins TRBV5-1 and TRBJ1-1; D ambiguous. V lost 1 base and J 0 bases, leaving 7 bases between the germline ends. Per germline, CDR1 SGHRS and CDR2 YFSETQ. CDR3 length: 14 amino acids. The CDR3 loop is CASSLMNLNTEAFF. DNA of the CDR3: TGCGCCAGCAGCTTGATGAACTTGAACACTGAAGCTTTCTTT.

The chain is built from TRBV7-9 and TRBJ2-5; 7 positions match TRBD2. Trimming cost V 1 base and J 4 bases; bases outside gene matches: 18. The germline V gene encodes CDR1 SEHNR and CDR2 FQNEAQ (reference sequence). The CDR3 totals 19 residues. The CDR3, as DNA: TGTGCCAGCAGCTTAGGGTTACGCGGCGGGAGAGTACGGGGAGAGACCCAGTACTTC. This gives the protein CASSLGLRGGRVRGETQYF.

The V gene is TRBV11-2, the J gene TRBJ2-3; 7 bases are a match to TRBD2. Germline V gives CDR1 SGHAT, CDR2 FQNNGV. With V trimmed by 5 bases and J by 0 bases, 11 bases remained unmatched. CDR3 length: 17 residues. CDR3 protein: CASSRLGASGSTDTQYF. The CDR3 nucleotides read TGTGCCAGCAGCCGACTCGGCGCTAGCGGAAGCACAGATACGCAGTATTTT.

This rearrangement joins TRBV20-1 to TRBJ2-5; 7 positions agree with TRBD2. Looked up from germline, CDR1 is DFQATT and CDR2 is SNEGSKA (reference sequence). The CDR3 spans 10 residues. The V segment lost 7 bases and the J segment 5 bases; nucleotides outside the gene matches: 1. The CDR3 DNA sequence: TGCAGTGGGGAGGGGGAGACCCAGTACTTC. Translated: CSGEGETQYF.

The chain couples TRBV5-6 to TRBJ1-2; the D gene is possibly TRBD1 (6 bases). Germline assignment: CDR1 SGHDT and CDR2 YYEEEE. The CDR3 is 13 residues long. V was pared by 1 base and J by 5 bases, with 9 bases between. The CDR3 sequence is CASSLTGMYGYTF. The CDR3 DNA follows: TGTGCCAGCAGCTTGACAGGGATGTATGGCTACACCTTC.